Listed below are T cell receptor beta chains from one sample, sequenced in a study of monozygotic twins with inflammatory bowel disease. Using the 5' RACE reads, TCRdb records one entry per CDR3 protein without DNA. The data show around 400,000 distinct CDR3 sequences, and the top ten clones hold 2% to 3%. The sequencing sample was made of blood. These receptors all stem from a human donor with ulcerative colitis or Crohn's disease, or a healthy co-twin of an affected twin (not recorded which). CDR3s include the opening cysteine and the closing phenylalanine or tryptophan.

j_call | v_call | cdr3_aa
TRBJ1-1 | TRBV7-2 | CASSLRQTMNTEAFF
TRBJ2-5 | TRBV3-1 | CASSQDRRTSGGASPSETQYF
TRBJ1-1 | TRBV20-1 | CSATNSLNTEAFF
TRBJ1-1 | TRBV11-2 | CASSKERGGNTEAFF
TRBJ2-5 | TRBV15 | CATQPSGPAETQYF
TRBJ2-3 | TRBV5-6 | CASSLVLAGGPSTDTQYF
TRBJ2-6 | TRBV3-1 | CASSQEGQINVLTF
TRBJ2-5 | TRBV20-1 | CSAGPLETQYF
TRBJ1-1 | TRBV5-1 | CASSLEGIGNTEAFF
TRBJ2-5 | TRBV30 | CAWGRPWETQYF
TRBJ1-1 | TRBV11-2 | CASGPWRDRNIEAFF
TRBJ1-6 | TRBV7-2 | CASSLVPPGQTYSPLHF
TRBJ2-4 | TRBV20-1 | CSALPYETDRDIQYF
TRBJ1-1 | TRBV5-1 | CASSFTGPTEAFF
TRBJ2-7 | TRBV6-6 | CASSYSSSYEQYF
TRBJ1-6 | TRBV2 | CASMRESNSPLHF
TRBJ2-5 | TRBV20-1 | CSAHSYGTSGNQETQYF